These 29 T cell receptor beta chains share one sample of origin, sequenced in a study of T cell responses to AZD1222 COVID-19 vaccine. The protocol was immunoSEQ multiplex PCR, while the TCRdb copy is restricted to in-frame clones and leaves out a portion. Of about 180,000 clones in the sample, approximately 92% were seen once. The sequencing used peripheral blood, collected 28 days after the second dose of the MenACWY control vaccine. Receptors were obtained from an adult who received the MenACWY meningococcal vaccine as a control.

This CDR3 is CASSLSGVPYEQYF. The CDR3 nucleotides read TGTGCCAGCAGTTTAAGTGGGGTCCCCTACGAGCAGTACTTC. The chain carries TRBV27 and TRBJ2-7, with D unresolved. Germline loops: CDR1 MNHEY, CDR2 SMNVEV (reference sequence). V was trimmed by 2 bases and J by 2 bases, leaving 10 bases between them. The length of the CDR3 is 14 residues.

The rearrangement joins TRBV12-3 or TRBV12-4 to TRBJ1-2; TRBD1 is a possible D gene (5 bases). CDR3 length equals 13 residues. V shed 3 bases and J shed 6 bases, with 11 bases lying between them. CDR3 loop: CASSLPVGHGYTF. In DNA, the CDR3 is TGTGCCAGCAGTTTGCCGGTGGGGCATGGCTACACCTTC.

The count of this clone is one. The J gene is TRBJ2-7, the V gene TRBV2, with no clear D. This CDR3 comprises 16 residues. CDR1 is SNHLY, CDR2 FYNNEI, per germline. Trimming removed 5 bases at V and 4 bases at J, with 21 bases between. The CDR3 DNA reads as TGTGCCAGCAGTCCCCCCGGCCGGCTAGACTTATACGAGCAGTACTTC. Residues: CASSPPGRLDLYEQYF.

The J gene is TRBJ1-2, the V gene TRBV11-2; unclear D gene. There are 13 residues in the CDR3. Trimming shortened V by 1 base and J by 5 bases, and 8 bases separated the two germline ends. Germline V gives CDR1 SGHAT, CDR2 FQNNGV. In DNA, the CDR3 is TGTGCCAGCAGCTTAGTAGAAGGGTATGGCTACACCTTC. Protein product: CASSLVEGYGYTF. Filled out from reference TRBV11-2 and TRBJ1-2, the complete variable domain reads EAGVAQSPRYKIIEKRQSVAFWCNPISGHATLYWYQQILGQGPKLLIQFQNNGVVDDSQLPKDRFSAERLKGVDSTLKIQPAKLEDSAVYLCASSLVEGYGYTFGSGTRLTVV.

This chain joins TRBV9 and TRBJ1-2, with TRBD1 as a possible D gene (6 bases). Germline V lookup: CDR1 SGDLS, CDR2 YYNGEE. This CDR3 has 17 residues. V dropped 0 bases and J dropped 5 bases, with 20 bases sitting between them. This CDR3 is CASSVARQEPLRYGYTF. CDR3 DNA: TGTGCCAGCAGCGTAGCTAGACAGGAGCCACTTCGATATGGCTACACCTTC.

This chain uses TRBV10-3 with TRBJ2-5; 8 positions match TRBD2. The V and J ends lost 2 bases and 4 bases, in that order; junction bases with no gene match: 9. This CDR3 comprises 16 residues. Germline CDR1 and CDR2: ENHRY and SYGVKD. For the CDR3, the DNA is TGTGCCATCAGTGAGCGCGGCCTAGCGGGCGTAGAGACCCAGTACTTC. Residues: CAISERGLAGVETQYF.

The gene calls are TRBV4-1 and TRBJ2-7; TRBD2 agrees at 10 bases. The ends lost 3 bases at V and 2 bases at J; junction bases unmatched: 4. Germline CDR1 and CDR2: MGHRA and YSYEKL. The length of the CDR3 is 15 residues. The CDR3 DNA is TGCGCCAGCAGCCAGGCAGGGACTAGCGCCTACGAGCAGTACTTC. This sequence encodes CASSQAGTSAYEQYF.

Here the CDR3 DNA reads TGTGCCAGCAGCCCTACCGGGGGGGGGAATAACTACGAGCAGTACTTC. Translating gives CASSPTGGGNNYEQYF. The chain uses TRBV11-2 and TRBJ2-7; 8 bases match TRBD2. V shed 5 bases, J shed 3 bases, and the junction held 12 bases outside the gene matches. Germline CDR1 SGHAT, CDR2 FQNNGV. This CDR3 has 16 residues.

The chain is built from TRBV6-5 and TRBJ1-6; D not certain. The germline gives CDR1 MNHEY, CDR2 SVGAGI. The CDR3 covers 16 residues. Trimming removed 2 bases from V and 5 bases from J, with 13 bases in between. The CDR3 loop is CASSYRTPSDNSPLHF. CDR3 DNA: TGTGCCAGCAGTTACCGTACCCCCTCTGATAATTCACCCCTCCACTTT.

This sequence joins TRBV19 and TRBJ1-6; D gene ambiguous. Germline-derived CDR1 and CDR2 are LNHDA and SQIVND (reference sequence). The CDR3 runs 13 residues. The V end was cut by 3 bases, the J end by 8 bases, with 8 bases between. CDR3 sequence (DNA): TGTGCCAGTAGTATGTTTGAGGATTCACCCCTCCACTTT. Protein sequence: CASSMFEDSPLHF.

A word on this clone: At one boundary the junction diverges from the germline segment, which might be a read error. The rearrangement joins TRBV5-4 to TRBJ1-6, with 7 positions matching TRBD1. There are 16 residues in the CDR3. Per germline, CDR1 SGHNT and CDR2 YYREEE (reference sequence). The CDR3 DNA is TGTGCCAGCAGCTCCAGGGGGGCCTCCTTTAATTCACCCCTCCACTTT. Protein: CASSSRGASFNSPLHF.

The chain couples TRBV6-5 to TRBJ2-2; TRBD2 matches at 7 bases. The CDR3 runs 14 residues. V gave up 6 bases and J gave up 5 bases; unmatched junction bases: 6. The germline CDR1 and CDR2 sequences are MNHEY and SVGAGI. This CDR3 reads CASRGQGGTGELFF. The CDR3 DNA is TGTGCCAGCAGGGGGCAGGGAGGGACCGGGGAGCTGTTTTTT.

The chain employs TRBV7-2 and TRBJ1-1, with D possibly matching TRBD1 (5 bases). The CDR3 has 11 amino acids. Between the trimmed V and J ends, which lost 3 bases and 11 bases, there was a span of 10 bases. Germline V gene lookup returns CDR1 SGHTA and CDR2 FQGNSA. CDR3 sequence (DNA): TGTGCCAGCAGCTTGGGCAGGGAGGCTTTCTTT. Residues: CASSLGREAFF.

Written as DNA, the CDR3 is TGTGCCAGTAGTCTGGCGGGGACAGGCGGAAATTCACCCCTCCACTTT. This encodes CASSLAGTGGNSPLHF. V gene TRBV19 combines with J gene TRBJ1-6; 8 nucleotides match TRBD1. The germline CDR1 and CDR2 sequences are LNHDA and SQIVND (reference sequence). The CDR3 spans 16 residues. Trimming cost V 5 bases and J 7 bases; bases outside gene matches: 10.

The CDR3 DNA follows: TGTGCCAGCAGCTTAACCCGGACAGGGGGTGGAGAAAAACTGTTTTTT. The encoded protein is CASSLTRTGGGEKLFF. V gene TRBV6-6 combines with J gene TRBJ1-4, with TRBD1 identical over 10 bases. CDR1 is MNHNY, CDR2 SVGAGI, per germline (reference sequence). J gave up 8 bases and V 6 bases, and 12 bases lay outside the gene matches. The CDR3 is 16 residues long.

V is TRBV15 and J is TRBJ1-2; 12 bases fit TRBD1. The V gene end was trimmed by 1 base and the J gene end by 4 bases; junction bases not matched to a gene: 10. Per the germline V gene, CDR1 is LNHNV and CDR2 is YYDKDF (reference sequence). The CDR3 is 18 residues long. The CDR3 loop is CATSRGPGTGGVSYGYTF. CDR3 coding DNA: TGTGCCACCAGCAGAGGCCCCGGGACAGGGGGCGTCAGCTATGGCTACACCTTC. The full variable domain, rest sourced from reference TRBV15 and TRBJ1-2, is DAMVIQNPRYQVTQFGKPVTLSCSQTLNHNVMYWYQQKSSQAPKLLFHYYDKDFNNEADTPDNFQSRRPNTSFCFLDIRSPGLGDTAMYLCATSRGPGTGGVSYGYTFGSGTRLTVV.

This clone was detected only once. The CDR3 region is CASSSSRAGARTDTQYF. As DNA, the CDR3 is TGTGCCAGCAGCTCAAGCCGAGCGGGGGCCCGCACAGATACGCAGTATTTT. The rearrangement uses TRBV11-3 and TRBJ2-3, with 8 bases fitting TRBD2. The J segment lost 1 base and the V segment lost 4 bases, leaving 10 bases of the junction unmatched. This CDR3 comprises 17 residues. Germline CDR1 reads SGHNT; CDR2 reads YENEEA.

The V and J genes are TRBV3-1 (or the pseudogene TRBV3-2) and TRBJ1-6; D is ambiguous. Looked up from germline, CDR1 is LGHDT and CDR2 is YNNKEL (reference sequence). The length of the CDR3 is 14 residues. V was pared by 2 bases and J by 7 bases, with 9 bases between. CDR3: CASSQPGKNSPLHF. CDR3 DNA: TGTGCCAGCAGCCAACCTGGGAAGAATTCACCCCTCCACTTT.

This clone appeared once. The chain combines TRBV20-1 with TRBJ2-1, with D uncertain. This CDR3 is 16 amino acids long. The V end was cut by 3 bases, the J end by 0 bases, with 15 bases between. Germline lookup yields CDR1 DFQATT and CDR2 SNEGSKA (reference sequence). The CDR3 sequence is CSASPRTLSSYNEQFF. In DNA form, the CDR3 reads TGCAGTGCTAGTCCCAGGACCCTAAGCTCCTACAATGAGCAGTTCTTC.

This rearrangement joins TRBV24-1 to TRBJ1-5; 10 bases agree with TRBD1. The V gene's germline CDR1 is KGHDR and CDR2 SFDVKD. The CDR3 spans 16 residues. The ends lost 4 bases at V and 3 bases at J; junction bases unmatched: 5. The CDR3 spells CATSEAGTGDNQPQHF. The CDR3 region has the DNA TGTGCCACCAGTGAAGCCGGGACAGGGGACAATCAGCCCCAGCATTTT.

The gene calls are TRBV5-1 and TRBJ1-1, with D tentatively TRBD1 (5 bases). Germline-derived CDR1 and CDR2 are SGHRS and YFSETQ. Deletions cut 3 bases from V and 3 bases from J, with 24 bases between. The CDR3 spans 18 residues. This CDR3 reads CASSSGAAHLGQDTEAFF. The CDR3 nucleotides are TGCGCCAGCAGCTCCGGGGCGGCGCACTTGGGGCAAGACACTGAAGCTTTCTTT. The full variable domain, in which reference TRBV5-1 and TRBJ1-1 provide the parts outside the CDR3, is KAGVTQTPRYLIKTRGQQVTLSCSPISGHRSVSWYQQTPGQGLQFLFEYFSETQRNKGNFPGRFSGRQFSNSRSEMNVSTLELGDSALYLCASSSGAAHLGQDTEAFFGQGTRLTVV.

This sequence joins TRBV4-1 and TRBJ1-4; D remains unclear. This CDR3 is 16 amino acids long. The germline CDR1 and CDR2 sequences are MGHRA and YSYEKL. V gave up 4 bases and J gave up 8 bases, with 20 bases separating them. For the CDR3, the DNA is TGCGCCAGCAGCCGCCGGGCCGGGGTGCAGGTGGAAAAACTGTTTTTT. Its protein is CASSRRAGVQVEKLFF.

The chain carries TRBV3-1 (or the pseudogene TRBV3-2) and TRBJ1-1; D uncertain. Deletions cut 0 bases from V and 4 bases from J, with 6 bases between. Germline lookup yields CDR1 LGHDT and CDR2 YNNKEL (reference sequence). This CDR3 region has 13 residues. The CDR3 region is CASSQETVTEAFF. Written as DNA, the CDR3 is TGTGCCAGCAGCCAAGAGACGGTCACTGAAGCTTTCTTT.

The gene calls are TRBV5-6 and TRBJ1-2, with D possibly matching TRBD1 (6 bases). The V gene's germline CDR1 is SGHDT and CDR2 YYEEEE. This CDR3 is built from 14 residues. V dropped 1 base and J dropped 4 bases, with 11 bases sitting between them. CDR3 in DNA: TGTGCCAGCAGCTTGAACAGGGCCATCTATGGCTACACCTTC. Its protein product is CASSLNRAIYGYTF.

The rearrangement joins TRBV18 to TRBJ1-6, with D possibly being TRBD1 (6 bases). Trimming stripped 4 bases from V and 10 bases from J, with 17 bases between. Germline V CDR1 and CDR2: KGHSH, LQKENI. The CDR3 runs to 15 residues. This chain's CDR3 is CASSLPGAPMSPLHF. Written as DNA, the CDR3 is TGTGCCAGCTCACTTCCGGGGGCGCCGATGTCACCCCTCCACTTT.

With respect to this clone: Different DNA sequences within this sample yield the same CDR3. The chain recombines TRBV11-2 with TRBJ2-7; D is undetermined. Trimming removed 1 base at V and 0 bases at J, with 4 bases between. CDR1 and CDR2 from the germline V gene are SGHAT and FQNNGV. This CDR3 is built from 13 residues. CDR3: CASSLGYSYEQYF. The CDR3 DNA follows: TGTGCCAGCAGCTTAGGTTACTCCTACGAGCAGTACTTC.

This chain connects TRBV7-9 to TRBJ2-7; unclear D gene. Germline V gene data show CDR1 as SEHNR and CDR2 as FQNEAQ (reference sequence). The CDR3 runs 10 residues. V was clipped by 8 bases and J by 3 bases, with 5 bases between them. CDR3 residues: CASGVYEQYF. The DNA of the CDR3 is TGTGCCAGCGGCGTCTACGAGCAGTACTTC.

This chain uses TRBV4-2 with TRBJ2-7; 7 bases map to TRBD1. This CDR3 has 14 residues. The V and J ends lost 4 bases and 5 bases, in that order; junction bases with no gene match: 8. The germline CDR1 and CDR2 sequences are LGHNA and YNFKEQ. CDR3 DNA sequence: TGTGCCAGCAGCCCAGAGACAGGGTTCAACGAGCAGTACTTC. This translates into CASSPETGFNEQYF.

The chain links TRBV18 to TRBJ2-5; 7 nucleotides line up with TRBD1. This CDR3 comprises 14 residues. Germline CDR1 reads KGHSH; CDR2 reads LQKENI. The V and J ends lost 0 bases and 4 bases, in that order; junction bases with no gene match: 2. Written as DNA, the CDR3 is TGTGCCAGCTCACCACCAGGGGGCCGAGAGACCCAGTACTTC. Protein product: CASSPPGGRETQYF.